Shown below are 31 T cell receptor beta chains from a single sample sequenced in a study of shared clonotypes between healthy human individuals. This table comes from immunoSEQ multiplex PCR, and its TCRdb copy is limited to in-frame clones, with some not included. The table lists approximately 1,500,000 clones, 95% to 99% of them singletons. The sequenced sample consisted of naive CD4+ T cells sorted from blood. Subset given: CD45RA+ positively selected. These receptors came from a man between 25 and 39 years old in good health.

The CDR3 protein is CSVITGGAYNEQFF. CDR3 sequence (DNA): TGCAGCGTTATTACGGGAGGGGCCTACAATGAGCAGTTCTTC. This chain uses TRBV29-1 with TRBJ2-1; 8 nucleotides match TRBD2. The CDR3 is 14 residues long. V shed 5 bases and J 2 bases; nucleotides not matched to a gene: 5. Germline CDR1 is SQVTM and CDR2 is ANQGSEA.

The rearrangement uses TRBV6-6 and TRBJ1-5; 7 bases line up with TRBD1. CDR3 length: 16 amino acids. The V and J ends lost 1 base and 3 bases, in that order; junction bases with no gene match: 6. From germline, CDR1 is MNHNY and CDR2 SVGAGI (reference sequence). The CDR3 region is CASSYLGQTVNQPQHF. In DNA, the CDR3 is TGTGCCAGCAGTTACTTGGGACAGACAGTCAATCAGCCCCAGCATTTT.

This clone was detected once. CDR3 in DNA: TGTGCCTGGAGTACACTAGCGGGGAGGTACAATGAGCAGTTCTTC. Its translation: CAWSTLAGRYNEQFF. The genes are TRBV30 and TRBJ2-1; TRBD2 agrees at 10 bases. The CDR3 totals 15 residues. V lost 2 bases, J lost 4 bases, and 5 bases stayed unmatched. Germline assignment: CDR1 GTSNPN and CDR2 SVGIG (reference sequence). The variable domain in full, completed from reference TRBV30 and TRBJ2-1, reads SQTIHQWPATLVQPVGSPLSLECTVEGTSNPNLYWYRQAAGRGLQLLFYSVGIGQISSEVPQNLSASRPQDRQFILSSKKLLLSDSGFYLCAWSTLAGRYNEQFFGPGTRLTVL.

The rearrangement links TRBV28 to TRBJ2-2, with 9 positions matching TRBD1. The CDR3 has 17 amino acids. Trimming removed 6 bases from V and 6 bases from J; junction bases left unmatched: 14. Germline loops: CDR1 MDHEN, CDR2 SYDVKM. This chain's CDR3 is CASSRRGQGSSAGELFF. The CDR3, as DNA: TGTGCCAGCAGCCGCCGCGGACAGGGGTCAAGCGCCGGGGAGCTGTTTTTT.

The chain links TRBV2 to TRBJ2-1; maybe TRBD2 (6 bases). Germline CDR1 and CDR2: SNHLY and FYNNEI. Trimming shortened V by 3 bases and J by 8 bases, and 11 bases separated the two germline ends. CDR3 size: 13 residues. CDR3 coding DNA: TGTGCCAGCAGTGACCCCTGGGGGGATGAGCAGTTCTTC. Protein sequence: CASSDPWGDEQFF. The full variable domain, rest sourced from reference TRBV2 and TRBJ2-1, is EPEVTQTPSHQVTQMGQEVILRCVPISNHLYFYWYRQILGQKVEFLVSFYNNEISEKSEIFDDQFSVERPDGSNFTLKIRSTKLEDSAMYFCASSDPWGDEQFFGPGTRLTVL.

The table lists this clone with a count of one. V and J are TRBV27 and TRBJ1-2, with a possible D match to TRBD1 (6 bases). Per the germline V gene, CDR1 is MNHEY and CDR2 is SMNVEV (reference sequence). The CDR3 spans 13 residues. V lost 5 bases to trimming and J lost 6 bases, with 13 bases between them. The CDR3 DNA sequence: TGTGCCAGCAGTCGCAGGACAGATCATGGCTACACCTTC. Translated, it gives CASSRRTDHGYTF.

The rearrangement joins TRBV28 to TRBJ2-3; TRBD2 matches at 7 bases. The CDR3 has 14 amino acids. Germline lookup yields CDR1 MDHEN and CDR2 SYDVKM. Trimming removed 3 bases from V and 3 bases from J; junction bases left unmatched: 3. The CDR3 here is CASSLRGMTDTQYF. CDR3 DNA: TGTGCCAGCAGTTTGCGGGGGATGACAGATACGCAGTATTTT.

The CDR3 coding sequence is TGTGCCAGTAGTTTGCGGGTCGGTGATGAGCAGTTCTTC. Its protein is CASSLRVGDEQFF. The genes are TRBV19 and TRBJ2-1, with D perhaps TRBD2 (5 bases). Trimming took off 5 bases at V and 8 bases at J, with 13 bases between the two ends. Germline V gene sequence: CDR1 LNHDA, CDR2 SQIVND (reference sequence). There are 13 residues in the CDR3.

This chain links TRBV27 with TRBJ2-1, with 10 bases matching TRBD2. CDR1 and CDR2 (germline): MNHEY, SMNVEV (reference sequence). V was pared by 5 bases and J by 0 bases, with 7 bases of the junction left unmatched. This CDR3 is built from 17 residues. The CDR3 sequence: CASSDTSGVSSYNEQFF. CDR3 bases: TGTGCCAGCAGTGACACTAGCGGGGTGAGCTCCTACAATGAGCAGTTCTTC.

This chain connects TRBV2 to TRBJ2-3; 9 nucleotides align to TRBD2. In germline, CDR1 is SNHLY, CDR2 FYNNEI. This CDR3 has 16 residues. The V segment lost 8 bases and the J segment 6 bases; nucleotides outside the gene matches: 15. The CDR3 DNA reads as TGTGCCAGCGCGGGCCCTCAAGCGGGAGGTCGGGATACGCAGTATTTT. Translating it yields CASAGPQAGGRDTQYF. The variable domain in full, completed from reference TRBV2 and TRBJ2-3, reads EPEVTQTPSHQVTQMGQEVILRCVPISNHLYFYWYRQILGQKVEFLVSFYNNEISEKSEIFDDQFSVERPDGSNFTLKIRSTKLEDSAMYFCASAGPQAGGRDTQYFGPGTRLTVL.

This clone has just one count. The chain combines TRBV5-1 with TRBJ2-3; perhaps TRBD1 as D (5 bases). The CDR3 has 16 amino acids. From germline, CDR1 is SGHRS and CDR2 YFSETQ. The V end lost 0 bases, the J end lost 1 base, and 12 bases lay between the germline ends. In DNA form, the CDR3 reads TGCGCCAGCAGCTTGGACCGTCCAGGGCGCACAGATACGCAGTATTTT. Protein product: CASSLDRPGRTDTQYF.

The V and J genes are TRBV6-6 and TRBJ2-3; possibly TRBD2 for D (6 bases). The CDR3 length is 15 residues. Germline CDR1 is MNHNY and CDR2 is SVGAGI (reference sequence). Trimming removed 7 bases from V and 0 bases from J, with 14 bases in between. The CDR3 nucleotides read TGTGCCAGCACGCGGGGTCAGAAAAGCACAGATACGCAGTATTTT. Its translation: CASTRGQKSTDTQYF.

This rearrangement joins TRBV5-4 to TRBJ2-1; possible D gene TRBD2, 6 bases. With 4 bases removed from V and 7 bases from J, the gap between germline ends came to 15 bases. This CDR3 is built from 14 residues. CDR1 and CDR2 (germline): SGHNT, YYREEE (reference sequence). The CDR3: CASSPAAGSNEQFF. The CDR3 DNA sequence: TGTGCCAGCAGCCCGGCGGCGGGAAGTAATGAGCAGTTCTTC.

This chain connects TRBV6-1 to TRBJ2-7; D is possibly TRBD1 (5 bases). This CDR3 has 15 amino acids. V was clipped by 3 bases and J by 0 bases, with 12 bases between them. Germline loops: CDR1 MNHNS, CDR2 SASEGT. Here the CDR3 reads CASSDRTRSSYEQYF. The CDR3 DNA follows: TGTGCCAGCAGTGATCGGACAAGGAGCTCCTACGAGCAGTACTTC.

The chain has TRBV5-1 and TRBJ2-7; D gene uncertain. V was trimmed by 6 bases and J by 6 bases, leaving 16 bases between them. CDR3 size: 13 residues. The germline CDR1 and CDR2 sequences are SGHRS and YFSETQ. The CDR3 DNA reads TGCGCCAGCACCCATGAAGGTTTCCGCGAGCAGTACTTC. Residues: CASTHEGFREQYF.

This clone appeared once. This chain links TRBV7-2 with TRBJ2-1; maybe TRBD2 (5 bases). V shed 6 bases and J shed 7 bases, with 16 bases lying between them. Germline CDR1 reads SGHTA; CDR2 reads FQGNSA. This CDR3 spans 14 amino acids. For the CDR3, the DNA is TGTGCCAGCAGTGACGCGCCGGGGAAAAATGAGCAGTTCTTC. It encodes CASSDAPGKNEQFF.

This rearrangement joins TRBV7-2 to TRBJ1-2, with D unclear. Trimming pared 2 bases from V and 5 bases from J, leaving 9 bases between. This CDR3 is 13 amino acids long. Germline values: CDR1 SGHTA, CDR2 FQGNSA. The DNA for the CDR3 is TGTGCCAGCAGCTTACCCCATAGGTATGGCTACACCTTC. Protein product: CASSLPHRYGYTF.

CDR3 residues: CASSVGGYQETQYF. Here the CDR3 DNA reads TGTGCCAGCAGCGTAGGAGGGTACCAAGAGACCCAGTACTTC. The genes are TRBV11-3 and TRBJ2-5; D may be TRBD2 (6 bases). CDR1 is SGHNT and CDR2 is YENEEA in the germline V gene. V was shortened by 5 bases and J by 0 bases, with 10 bases between the two germline ends. The CDR3 is 14 residues long.

The rearrangement joins TRBV9 to TRBJ2-3; 16 nucleotides agree with TRBD2. J gave up 0 bases and V 3 bases, and 4 bases lay outside the gene matches. Per germline, CDR1 SGDLS and CDR2 YYNGEE. This CDR3 has 18 residues. CDR3 in amino acids: CASSAGLAGGRSTDTQYF. CDR3 sequence (DNA): TGTGCCAGCAGCGCGGGACTAGCGGGAGGGCGGAGCACAGATACGCAGTATTTT.

With respect to this clone: Here the CDR3 omits its conserved ending phenylalanine or tryptophan, so a read error is the likely source. The DNA is left out, because the CDR3 cannot be placed on it with certainty; the CDR3 is given as TCRdb lists it. This chain uses TRBV12-2 with TRBJ1-2. TRBV12-2 represents a pseudogene. The CDR3 extends over 10 residues, inclusive of both ends. This CDR3 is CASRPKRFGN.

The V call is TRBV28, the J call TRBJ2-7; 12 bases fit TRBD2. Trimming removed 0 bases from V and 0 bases from J; junction bases left unmatched: 6. Looked up from germline, CDR1 is MDHEN and CDR2 is SYDVKM. The CDR3 has 18 amino acids. This CDR3 reads CASSLWGASGRVSYEQYF. In DNA form, the CDR3 reads TGTGCCAGCAGTTTATGGGGGGCTAGCGGGAGGGTCTCCTACGAGCAGTACTTC.

This chain connects TRBV7-2 to TRBJ1-4, with D perhaps TRBD1 (6 bases). The germline gives CDR1 SGHTA, CDR2 FQGNSA. This CDR3 comprises 16 residues. V lost 0 bases, J lost 7 bases, and 15 bases lay in between. CDR3 DNA sequence: TGTGCCAGCAGCTTAGCCATTGGGGGGGGCGGTGAAAAACTGTTTTTT. Protein: CASSLAIGGGGEKLFF.

The V gene is TRBV7-2, the J gene TRBJ1-2; D remains ambiguous. The CDR3 extends over 15 amino acids. The germline gives CDR1 SGHTA, CDR2 FQGNSA. V shed 0 bases and J shed 2 bases, with 10 bases lying between them. In DNA, the CDR3 is TGTGCCAGCAGCTTAGCAGCGCTCGCAAACTATGGCTACACCTTC. It is translated as CASSLAALANYGYTF.

The chain links TRBV6-5 to TRBJ2-3; D unclear. The V end lost 0 bases, the J end lost 6 bases, and 10 bases lay between the germline ends. The CDR3 is 14 amino acids. The V gene's germline CDR1 is MNHEY and CDR2 SVGAGI. CDR3 nucleotide sequence: TGTGCCAGCAGTTACTCTGAGGCGGCGGATACGCAGTATTTT. It specifies CASSYSEAADTQYF.

V usage is TRBV25-1 and J usage is TRBJ1-4; TRBD1 matches 7 bases. The CDR3 loop spans 15 amino acids. Trimming at V came to 8 bases and at J to 2 bases, leaving 8 bases not matched to a gene. The germline gives CDR1 MGHDK, CDR2 SYGVNS. In nucleotides, the CDR3 is TGTGCCAGCCGAGGGGACAGCATGACTAATGAAAAACTGTTTTTT. Protein sequence: CASRGDSMTNEKLFF.

CDR3 region: CASSPPGYEQYF. The CDR3 DNA follows: TGTGCCAGCAGCCCCCCGGGCTACGAGCAGTACTTC. J is TRBJ2-7 and V is TRBV11-2; unclear D gene. Trimming pared 5 bases from V and 3 bases from J, leaving 8 bases between. Germline assignment: CDR1 SGHAT and CDR2 FQNNGV. This CDR3 is built from 12 residues.

J is TRBJ2-3 and V is TRBV5-1; 7 bases line up with TRBD1. The CDR3 has 14 amino acids. In germline, CDR1 is SGHRS, CDR2 YFSETQ. V lost 7 bases, J lost 1 base, and 6 bases stayed unmatched. The CDR3 DNA reads TGCGCCAGCGGAAGACAGGGCGGCACAGATACGCAGTATTTT. This codes for CASGRQGGTDTQYF.

The CDR3 reads CASSGDIGNTIYF. CDR3 nucleotides: TGTGCCAGCTCCGGGGACATTGGAAACACCATATATTTT. V and J are TRBV18 and TRBJ1-3, with D perhaps TRBD1 (6 bases). Trimming cost V 6 bases and J 3 bases, with 9 bases left between them. Germline V gives CDR1 KGHSH, CDR2 LQKENI. The CDR3 is made up of 13 amino acids.

The chain combines TRBV5-5 with TRBJ2-7; 12 bases align to TRBD2. This CDR3 is built from 15 residues. In germline, CDR1 is SGHKS, CDR2 YYEKEE (reference sequence). After removal of 4 bases from V and 4 bases from J, the junction contained 6 bases not matched to a gene. For the CDR3, the DNA is TGTGCCAGCAGCCTTACTAGCGGGAGGACATACGAGCAGTACTTC. Protein product: CASSLTSGRTYEQYF.

This clone was counted a single time. V and J are TRBV25-1 and TRBJ1-1; D is undetermined. The germline gives CDR1 MGHDK, CDR2 SYGVNS. The CDR3 covers 13 residues. V lost 6 bases, J lost 6 bases, and 14 bases lay in between. The DNA of the CDR3 is TGTGCCAGCAGACCTCCGGGTGTGGCTGAAGCTTTCTTT. It specifies CASRPPGVAEAFF.

This rearrangement joins TRBV6-6 to TRBJ2-7; D gene unclear. Germline V gene sequence: CDR1 MNHNY, CDR2 SVGAGI (reference sequence). There are 14 residues in the CDR3. Trimming removed 3 bases from V and 2 bases from J, with 11 bases in between. The CDR3 DNA is TGTGCCAGCAGTTATAGTGTCTCGACCTACGAGCAGTACTTC. Amino acid sequence: CASSYSVSTYEQYF.